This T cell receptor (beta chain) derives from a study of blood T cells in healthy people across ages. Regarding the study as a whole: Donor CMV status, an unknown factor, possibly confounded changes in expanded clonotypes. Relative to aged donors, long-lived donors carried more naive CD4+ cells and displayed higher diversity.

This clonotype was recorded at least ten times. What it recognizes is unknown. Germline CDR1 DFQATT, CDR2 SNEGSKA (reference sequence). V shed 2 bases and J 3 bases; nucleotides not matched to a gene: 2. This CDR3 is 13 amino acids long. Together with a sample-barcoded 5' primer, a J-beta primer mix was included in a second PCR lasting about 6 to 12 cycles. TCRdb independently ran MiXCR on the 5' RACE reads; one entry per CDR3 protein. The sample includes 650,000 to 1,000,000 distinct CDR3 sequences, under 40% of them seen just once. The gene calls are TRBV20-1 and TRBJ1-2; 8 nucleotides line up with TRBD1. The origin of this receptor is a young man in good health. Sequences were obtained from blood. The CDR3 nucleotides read TGCAGTGCTAGATTACAGGGGGACTATGGCTACACCTTC. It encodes CSARLQGDYGYTF.